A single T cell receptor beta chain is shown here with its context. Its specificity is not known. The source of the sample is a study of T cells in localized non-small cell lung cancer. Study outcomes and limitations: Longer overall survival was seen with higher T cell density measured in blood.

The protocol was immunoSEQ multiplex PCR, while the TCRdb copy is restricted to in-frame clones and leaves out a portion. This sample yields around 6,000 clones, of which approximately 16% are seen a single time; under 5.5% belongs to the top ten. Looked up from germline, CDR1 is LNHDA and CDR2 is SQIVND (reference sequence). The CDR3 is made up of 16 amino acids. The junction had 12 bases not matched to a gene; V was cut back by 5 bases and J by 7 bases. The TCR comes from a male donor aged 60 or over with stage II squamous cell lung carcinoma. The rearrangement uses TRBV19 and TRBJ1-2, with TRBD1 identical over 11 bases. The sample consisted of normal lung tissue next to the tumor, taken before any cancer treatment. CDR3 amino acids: CASSRKSGQGVFGYTF. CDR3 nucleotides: TGTGCCAGTAGTCGAAAATCGGGACAGGGGGTCTTTGGCTACACCTTC.